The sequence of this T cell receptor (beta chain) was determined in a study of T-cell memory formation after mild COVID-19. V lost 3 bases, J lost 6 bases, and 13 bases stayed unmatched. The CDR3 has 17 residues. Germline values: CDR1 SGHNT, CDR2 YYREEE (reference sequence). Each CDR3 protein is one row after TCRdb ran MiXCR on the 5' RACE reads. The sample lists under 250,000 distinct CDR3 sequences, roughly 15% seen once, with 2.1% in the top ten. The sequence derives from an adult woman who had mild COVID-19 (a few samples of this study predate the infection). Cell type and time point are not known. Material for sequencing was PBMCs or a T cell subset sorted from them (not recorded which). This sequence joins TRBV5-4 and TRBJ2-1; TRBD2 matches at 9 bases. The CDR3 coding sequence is TGTGCCAGCAGCTCCCTTCTGGCTAGCGGGGTTACCAATGAGCAGTTCTTC. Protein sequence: CASSSLLASGVTNEQFF. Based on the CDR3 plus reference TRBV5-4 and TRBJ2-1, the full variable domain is ETGVTQSPTHLIKTRGQQVTLRCSSQSGHNTVSWYQQALGQGPQFIFQYYREEENGRGNFPPRFSGLQFPNYSSELNVNALELDDSALYLCASSSLLASGVTNEQFFGPGTRLTVL.